This record concerns one T cell receptor beta chain sequence. Its target antigen remains unknown. No clone much larger than this one lies a single base away; base qualities are absent. As encoded in the germline V gene (reference sequence), CDR1 is MNHEY while CDR2 is SMNVEV. The CDR3 numbers 15 residues from cysteine through phenylalanine. The kept DNA is CDR3 alone, 45 bases in frame from the first base. Relative to germline, V is missing 7 bases and J is missing 5 bases, with 7 bases of the junction outside any gene match. The data are from a study of T cell responses to AZD1222 COVID-19 vaccine (dated by TCRdb to the early 2020s). In the study overall: A total of just over 230 trial participants underwent TCR sequencing, of whom about 200 had received two doses of AZD1222 and about 25 had received two doses of the MenACWY control vaccine. Trial participants were enrolled into age subgroups of 18-55, 56-69 and 70-plus years, which contained about 150, 27 and 61 TCR-sequenced participants, respectively. What the study reported, not specific to this receptor: The 56-69-year group was small, and its depth increase did not reach significance, likely because of low power. Reportedly, almost half of the unique spike-specific TCRs recognized epitopes lying outside the regions that are mutated in the B.1.351 and B.1.1.7 variants. Because no day 14 peak-response samples were available, repertoires were characterized only after the peak T cell response. After two AZD1222 doses, both the breadth and the depth of spike-specific TCRs were significantly higher than at day 0 and than in MenACWY recipients. The whole spike protein was spanned by vaccine-associated CD4 TCRs, and dominant responses were seen in regions 160-218 and 743-854. Conclusions about previously exposed vaccinees are limited because only a handful of AZD1222 recipients were SARS-CoV-2 seropositive at baseline. Participants were mostly white British, with more females than males. The authors suggested clonal diversity may have been underestimated.

The CDR3 regions of human TCRbeta chains were subjected to immunosequencing. The paper's data handling went like this. Repertoire TCRs were matched against a reference library of SARS-CoV-2-specific TCRs generated with the MIRA antigen-specificity platform. Breadth meant the fraction of unique TCRs that were SARS-CoV-2-associated, whereas depth meant the fraction of total T cells that were SARS-CoV-2-associated. Using the MIRA data, each spike-specific TCR was assigned both to the spike region to which the TCR was reactive and to a CD4 or CD8 class. Log10-transformed breadth and depth values were compared by one-way ANOVA with Sidak's multiple comparisons tests. TCRdb limited this immuneACCESS table to in-frame rearrangements with V and J called. A share of clones is missing; checked studies link under half to unresolved V genes, and the rest is unexplained. That table is the source of V, J and clone size, and D and trimming were worked out from the DNA. For this sample the table gives 30,000 to 35,000 clones, of which around three quarters were detected only once. The ten largest clones represent approximately 4.8% of the sample.

Interpreted using the paper, the time point label stands for: about 28 days (+/-7) after the second vaccine dose. AZD1222 recipients whose second dose came at about 4 weeks and those whose second dose came at about 12 weeks were combined into one group, since spike-specific TCR depth and breadth did not differ between the two schedules. Samples from vaccinated people were obtained from the UK trials COV001 and COV002, which included a single-blind randomized controlled phase 2/3 trial of AZD1222 (ChAdOx1 nCoV-19) in healthy adults. Trial participant PBMC samples were collected at day 0 and day 28 after the second dose for TCRbeta chain sequencing.

The sequencing here drew on peripheral blood, taken 28 days after the second AZD1222 dose. The rearranged chain carries TRBV27 and TRBJ1-6, and 8 bases in between align with TRBD1. This receptor was identified in an adult who received the AZD1222 COVID-19 vaccine. The CDR3: CASKLDRGNNSPLHF. The base sequence is TGTGCCAGCAAACTAGACAGGGGAAATAATTCACCCCTCCACTTT.